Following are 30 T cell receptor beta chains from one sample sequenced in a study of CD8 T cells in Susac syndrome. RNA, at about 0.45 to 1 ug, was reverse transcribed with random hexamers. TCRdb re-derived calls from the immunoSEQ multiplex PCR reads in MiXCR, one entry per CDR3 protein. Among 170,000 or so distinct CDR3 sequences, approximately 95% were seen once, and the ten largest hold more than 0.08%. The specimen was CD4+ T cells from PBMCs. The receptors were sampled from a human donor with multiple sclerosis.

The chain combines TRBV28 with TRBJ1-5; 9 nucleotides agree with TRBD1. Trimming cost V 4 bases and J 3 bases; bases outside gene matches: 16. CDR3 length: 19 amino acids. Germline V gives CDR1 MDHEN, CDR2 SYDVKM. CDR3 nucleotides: TGTGCCAGCAGTTCTCAGGGGGGAGGTGGGACAGGGAACAATCAGCCCCAGCATTTT. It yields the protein CASSSQGGGGTGNNQPQHF. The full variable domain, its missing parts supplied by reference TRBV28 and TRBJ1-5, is DVKVTQSSRYLVKRTGEKVFLECVQDMDHENMFWYRQDPGLGLRLIYFSYDVKMKEKGDIPEGYSVSREKKERFSLILESASTNQTSMYLCASSSQGGGGTGNNQPQHFGDGTRLSIL.

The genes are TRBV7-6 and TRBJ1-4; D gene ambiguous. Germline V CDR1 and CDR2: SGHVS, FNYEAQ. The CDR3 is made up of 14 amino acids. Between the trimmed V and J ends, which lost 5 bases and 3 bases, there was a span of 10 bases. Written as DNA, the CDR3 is TGTGCCAGCAGCCCCCAGTTGGCTAATGAAAAACTGTTTTTT. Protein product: CASSPQLANEKLFF.

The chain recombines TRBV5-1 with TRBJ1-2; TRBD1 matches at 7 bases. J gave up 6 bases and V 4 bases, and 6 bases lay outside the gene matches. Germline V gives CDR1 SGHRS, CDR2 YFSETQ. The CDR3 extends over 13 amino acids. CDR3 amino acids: CASSTHRGDGYTF. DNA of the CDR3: TGCGCCAGCAGCACCCACAGGGGAGATGGCTACACCTTC.

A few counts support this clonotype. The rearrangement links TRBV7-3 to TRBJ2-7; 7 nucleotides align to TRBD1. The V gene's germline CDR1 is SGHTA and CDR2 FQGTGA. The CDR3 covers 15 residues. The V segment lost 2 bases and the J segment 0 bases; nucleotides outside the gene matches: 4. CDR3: CASSLRSGGSYEQYF. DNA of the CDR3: TGTGCCAGCAGCTTACGGTCAGGGGGCTCCTACGAGCAGTACTTC.

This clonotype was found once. CDR3 region: CASRATYNEQFF. The CDR3 coding sequence is TGTGCCAGCAGGGCAACCTACAATGAGCAGTTCTTC. The chain is built from TRBV6-6 and TRBJ2-1; D call uncertain. The CDR3 is 12 residues long. Germline CDR1 and CDR2: MNHNY and SVGAGI (reference sequence). Trimming cost V 6 bases and J 2 bases, with 5 bases left between them.

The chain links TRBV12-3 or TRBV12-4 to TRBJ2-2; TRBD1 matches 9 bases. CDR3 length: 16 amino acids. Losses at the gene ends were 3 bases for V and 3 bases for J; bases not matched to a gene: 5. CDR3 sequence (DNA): TGTGCCAGCAGTTTTACGGACAGGGGATACACCGGGGAGCTGTTTTTT. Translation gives CASSFTDRGYTGELFF.

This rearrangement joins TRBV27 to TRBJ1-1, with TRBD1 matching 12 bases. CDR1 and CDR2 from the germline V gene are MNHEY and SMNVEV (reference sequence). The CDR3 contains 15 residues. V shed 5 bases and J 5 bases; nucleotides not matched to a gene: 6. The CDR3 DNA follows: TGTGCCAGCAGTCGGGACAGGGGGCGTTTAACTGAAGCTTTCTTT. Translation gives CASSRDRGRLTEAFF.

The DNA of the CDR3 is TGCGCCAGCAGCCAAGAAGGGACAGCTTTCCCCTCTGGGGCCAACGTCCTGACTTTC. Amino acid sequence: CASSQEGTAFPSGANVLTF. The chain uses TRBV4-3 and TRBJ2-6, with 7 bases lining up with TRBD1. The CDR3 runs to 19 residues. The germline V gene has CDR1 LGHNA and CDR2 YSLEER. The V and J ends lost 0 bases and 0 bases, in that order; junction bases with no gene match: 8.

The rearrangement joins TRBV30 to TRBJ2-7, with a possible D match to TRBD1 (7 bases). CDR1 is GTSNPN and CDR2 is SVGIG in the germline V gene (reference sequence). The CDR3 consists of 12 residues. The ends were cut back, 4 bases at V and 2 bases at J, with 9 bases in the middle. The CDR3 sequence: CAWTRGAYEQYF. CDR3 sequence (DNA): TGTGCCTGGACCAGGGGGGCCTACGAGCAGTACTTC. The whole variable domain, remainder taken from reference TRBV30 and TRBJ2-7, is SQTIHQWPATLVQPVGSPLSLECTVEGTSNPNLYWYRQAAGRGLQLLFYSVGIGQISSEVPQNLSASRPQDRQFILSSKKLLLSDSGFYLCAWTRGAYEQYFGPGTRLTVT.

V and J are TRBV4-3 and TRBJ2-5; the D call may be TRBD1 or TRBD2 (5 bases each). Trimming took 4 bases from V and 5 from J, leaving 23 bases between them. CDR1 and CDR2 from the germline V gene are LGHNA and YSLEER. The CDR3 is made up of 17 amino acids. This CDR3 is CASSRAPRGAPGETQYF. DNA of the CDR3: TGCGCCAGCAGCCGTGCCCCCCGAGGGGCCCCCGGGGAGACCCAGTACTTC.

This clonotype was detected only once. The CDR3 sequence is CAWRWGLMNTEAFF. DNA of the CDR3: TGTGCCTGGAGGTGGGGGCTCATGAACACTGAAGCTTTCTTT. The rearrangement links TRBV30 to TRBJ1-1; weak D call: TRBD1 (6 bases). There are 14 residues in the CDR3. Germline CDR1 is GTSNPN and CDR2 is SVGIG (reference sequence). Between the trimmed V and J ends, which lost 3 bases and 0 bases, there was a span of 11 bases.

The CDR3 reads CASTRGGNGETQYF. CDR3 coding DNA: TGCGCCAGCACCCGAGGAGGGAATGGTGAGACCCAGTACTTC. V is TRBV5-1 and J is TRBJ2-5; a weak D match, TRBD2 (6 bases). The CDR3 has 14 amino acids. From germline, CDR1 is SGHRS and CDR2 YFSETQ. V lost 6 bases and J lost 5, with 17 bases in between.

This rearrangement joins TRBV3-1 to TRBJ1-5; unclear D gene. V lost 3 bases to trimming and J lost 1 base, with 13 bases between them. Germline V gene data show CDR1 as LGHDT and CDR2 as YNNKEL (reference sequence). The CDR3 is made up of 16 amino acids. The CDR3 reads CASSQSGTGSNQPQHF. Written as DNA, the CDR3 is TGTGCCAGCAGCCAGAGTGGCACGGGAAGCAATCAGCCCCAGCATTTT.

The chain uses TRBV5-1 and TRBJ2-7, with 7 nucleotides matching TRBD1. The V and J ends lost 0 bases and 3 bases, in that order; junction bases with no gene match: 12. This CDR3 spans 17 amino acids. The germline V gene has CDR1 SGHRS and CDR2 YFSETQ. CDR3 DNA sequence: TGCGCCAGCAGCTTGGGGGACAGCCCGAGGGACCTCTACGAGCAGTACTTC. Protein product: CASSLGDSPRDLYEQYF. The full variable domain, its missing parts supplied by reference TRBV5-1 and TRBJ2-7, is KAGVTQTPRYLIKTRGQQVTLSCSPISGHRSVSWYQQTPGQGLQFLFEYFSETQRNKGNFPGRFSGRQFSNSRSEMNVSTLELGDSALYLCASSLGDSPRDLYEQYFGPGTRLTVT.

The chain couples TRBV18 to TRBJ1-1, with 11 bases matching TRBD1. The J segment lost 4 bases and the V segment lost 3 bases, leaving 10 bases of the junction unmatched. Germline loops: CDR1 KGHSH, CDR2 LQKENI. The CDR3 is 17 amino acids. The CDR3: CASSPVPGQGVGTEAFF. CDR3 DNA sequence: TGTGCCAGCTCACCCGTCCCGGGACAGGGGGTGGGCACTGAAGCTTTCTTT.

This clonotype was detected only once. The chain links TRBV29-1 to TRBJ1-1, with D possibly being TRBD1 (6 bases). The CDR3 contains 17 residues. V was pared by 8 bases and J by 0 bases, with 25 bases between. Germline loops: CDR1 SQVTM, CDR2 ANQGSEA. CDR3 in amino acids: CSRTRRGLWGVNTEAFF. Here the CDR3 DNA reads TGCAGCCGCACGAGGCGGGGGCTCTGGGGGGTGAACACTGAAGCTTTCTTT.

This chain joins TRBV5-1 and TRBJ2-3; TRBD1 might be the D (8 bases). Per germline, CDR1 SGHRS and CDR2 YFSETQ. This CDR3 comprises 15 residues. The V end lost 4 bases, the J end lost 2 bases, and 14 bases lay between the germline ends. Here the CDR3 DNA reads TGCGCCAGCAGCCAACAGGGGGGGAACACAGATACGCAGTATTTT. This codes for CASSQQGGNTDTQYF.

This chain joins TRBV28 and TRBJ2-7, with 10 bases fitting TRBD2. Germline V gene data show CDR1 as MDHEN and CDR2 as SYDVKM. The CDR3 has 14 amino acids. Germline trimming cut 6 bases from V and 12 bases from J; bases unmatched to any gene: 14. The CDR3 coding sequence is TGTGCCAGCAGCTTGACTGGAGCGGGAGGGCCCTCGTACTTC. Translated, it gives CASSLTGAGGPSYF. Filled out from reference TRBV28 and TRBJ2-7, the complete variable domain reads DVKVTQSSRYLVKRTGEKVFLECVQDMDHENMFWYRQDPGLGLRLIYFSYDVKMKEKGDIPEGYSVSREKKERFSLILESASTNQTSMYLCASSLTGAGGPSYFGPGTRLTVT.

This CDR3 reads CSARPRDEQFF. In DNA form, the CDR3 reads TGCAGTGCTAGGCCCAGGGATGAGCAGTTCTTC. The chain recombines TRBV20-1 with TRBJ2-1; tentatively, D is TRBD1 (5 bases). This CDR3 has 11 amino acids. The V and J ends lost 3 bases and 8 bases respectively, with 8 bases between them. CDR1 and CDR2 (germline): DFQATT, SNEGSKA (reference sequence).

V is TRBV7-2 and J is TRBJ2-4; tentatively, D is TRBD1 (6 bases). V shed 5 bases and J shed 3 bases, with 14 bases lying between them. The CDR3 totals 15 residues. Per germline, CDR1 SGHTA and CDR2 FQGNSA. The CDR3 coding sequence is TGTGCCAGCAGCGCAACTCAGGGGAACAAAAACATTCAGTACTTC. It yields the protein CASSATQGNKNIQYF.

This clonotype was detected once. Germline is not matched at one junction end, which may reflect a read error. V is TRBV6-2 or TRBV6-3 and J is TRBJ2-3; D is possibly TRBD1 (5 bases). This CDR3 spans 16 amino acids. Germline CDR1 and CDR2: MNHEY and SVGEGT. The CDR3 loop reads CASSPMWGWGTDAQYF. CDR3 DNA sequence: TGTGCCAGCAGCCCCATGTGGGGTTGGGGCACAGATGCGCAGTATTTT.

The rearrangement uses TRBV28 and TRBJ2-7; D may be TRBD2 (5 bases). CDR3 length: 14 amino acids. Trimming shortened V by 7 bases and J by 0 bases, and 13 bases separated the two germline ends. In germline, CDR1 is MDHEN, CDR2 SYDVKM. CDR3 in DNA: TGTGCCAGCACGGCGGGTTATAGCTCCTACGAGCAGTACTTC. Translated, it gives CASTAGYSSYEQYF.

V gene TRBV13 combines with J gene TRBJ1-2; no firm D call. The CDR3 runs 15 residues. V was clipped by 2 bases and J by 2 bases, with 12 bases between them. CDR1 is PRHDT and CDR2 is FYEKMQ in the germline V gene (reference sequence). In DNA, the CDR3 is TGTGCCAGCAGCTTACCCCATGGCGGCAACTATGGCTACACCTTC. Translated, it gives CASSLPHGGNYGYTF.

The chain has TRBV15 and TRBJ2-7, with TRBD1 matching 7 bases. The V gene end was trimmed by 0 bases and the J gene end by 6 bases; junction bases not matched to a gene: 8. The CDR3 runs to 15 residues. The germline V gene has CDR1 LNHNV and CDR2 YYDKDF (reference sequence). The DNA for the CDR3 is TGTGCCACCAGCAGAGATTCGAACAGGGGTAGCGAGCAGTACTTC. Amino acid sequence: CATSRDSNRGSEQYF.

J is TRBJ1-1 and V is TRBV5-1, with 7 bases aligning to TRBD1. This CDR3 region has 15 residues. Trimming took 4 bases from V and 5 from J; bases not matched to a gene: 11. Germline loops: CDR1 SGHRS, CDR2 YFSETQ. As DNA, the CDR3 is TGCGCCAGCAGCCCCACGGCGTCCAGGGGGACTGAAGCTTTCTTT. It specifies CASSPTASRGTEAFF. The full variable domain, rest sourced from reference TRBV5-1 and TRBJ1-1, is KAGVTQTPRYLIKTRGQQVTLSCSPISGHRSVSWYQQTPGQGLQFLFEYFSETQRNKGNFPGRFSGRQFSNSRSEMNVSTLELGDSALYLCASSPTASRGTEAFFGQGTRLTVV.

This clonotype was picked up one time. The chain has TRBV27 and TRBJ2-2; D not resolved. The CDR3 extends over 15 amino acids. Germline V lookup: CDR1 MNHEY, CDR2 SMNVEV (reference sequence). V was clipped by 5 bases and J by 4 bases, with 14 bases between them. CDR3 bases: TGTGCCAGCAGTCGGACCTACTCTTCCACCGGGGAGCTGTTTTTT. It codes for CASSRTYSSTGELFF.

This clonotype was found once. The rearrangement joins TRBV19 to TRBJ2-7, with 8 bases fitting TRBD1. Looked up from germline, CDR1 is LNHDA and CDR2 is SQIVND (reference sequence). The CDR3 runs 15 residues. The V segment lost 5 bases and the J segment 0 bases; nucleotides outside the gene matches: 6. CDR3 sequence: CASSPGGLSSYEQYF. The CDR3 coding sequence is TGTGCCAGTAGTCCAGGGGGCCTAAGCTCCTACGAGCAGTACTTC.

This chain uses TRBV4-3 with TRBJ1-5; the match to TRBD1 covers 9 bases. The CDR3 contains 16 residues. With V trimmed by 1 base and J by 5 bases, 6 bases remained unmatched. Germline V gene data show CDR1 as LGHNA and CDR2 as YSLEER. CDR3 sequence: CASSQGNTGGHQPQHF. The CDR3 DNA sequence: TGCGCCAGCAGCCAAGGGAATACAGGGGGCCATCAGCCCCAGCATTTT.

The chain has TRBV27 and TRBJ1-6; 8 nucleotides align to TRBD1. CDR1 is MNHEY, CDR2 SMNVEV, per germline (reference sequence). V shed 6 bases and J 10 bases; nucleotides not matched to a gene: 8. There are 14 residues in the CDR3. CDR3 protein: CASREGQDHSPLHF. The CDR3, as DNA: TGTGCCAGCAGGGAGGGACAGGATCACTCACCCCTCCACTTT.

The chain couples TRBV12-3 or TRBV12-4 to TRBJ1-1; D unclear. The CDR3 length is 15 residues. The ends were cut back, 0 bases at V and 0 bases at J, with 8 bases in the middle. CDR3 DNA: TGTGCCAGCAGTTTAGCGTACGGCATGAACACTGAAGCTTTCTTT. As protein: CASSLAYGMNTEAFF.